Listed below are T cell receptor beta chains from one sample, sequenced in a study of blood T cell repertoires in COVID-19. Libraries were prepared by immunoSEQ multiplex PCR; TCRdb keeps only in-frame clonotypes and omits some of them. The sample records fewer than 20,000 clones, about 88% being singletons. Sample: peripheral blood. These receptors were collected from a man older than 75 with acute or convalescent COVID-19. Both conserved end residues are part of each CDR3. The D gene is left open where the match is weak. Clone size appears in some rows only: once, few, many, or a class for an expanded clone.

TRBD1 | TRBJ1-1 | NA | TRBV2 | TGTGCCAGCAGAGCGGACAGGTTGAACACTGAAGCTTTCTTT | CASRADRLNTEAFF
TRBD1 | TRBJ1-5 | NA | TRBV28 | TGTGCCAGCAGTTTACCCTTGACAGGGACAAGGGTTCAGCCCCAGCATTTT | CASSLPLTGTRVQPQHF
NA | TRBJ1-2 | NA | TRBV3-1/TRBV3-2 | TGTGCCAGCAGTCCCCGGGCGGGAGGCTACACCTTC | CASSPRAGGYTF
TRBD1 | TRBJ2-6 | NA | TRBV18 | TGTGCCAGCTCACCACCGGGACAGGGGGCGGTCTCTGGGGCCAACGTCCTGACTTTC | CASSPPGQGAVSGANVLTF
TRBD1 | TRBJ2-7 | NA | TRBV5-6 | TGTGCCAGCAGCTTCGAGGGGGCGTGGGAGCAGTACTTC | CASSFEGAWEQYF
TRBD1 | TRBJ1-1 | NA | TRBV6-5 | TGTGCCAGAACAAACCGGACAGGGGGCACTGAAGCTTTCTTT | CARTNRTGGTEAFF
TRBD2 | TRBJ2-3 | NA | TRBV4-1 | TGCGCCAGCAGCCACCTGGGACTAGCGGGGGGGCCCTCTAGCACAGATACGCAGTATTTT | CASSHLGLAGGPSSTDTQYF
TRBD1 | TRBJ1-2 | NA | TRBV9 | TGTGCCAGCAGCGACGGACAGGGGTCCGGCTACACCTTC | CASSDGQGSGYTF
TRBD1 | TRBJ2-7 | NA | TRBV6-5 | TGTGCCAGCAGTAGGGACAGGGGAGAGTACGAGCAGTACTTC | CASSRDRGEYEQYF
TRBD2 | TRBJ2-7 | NA | TRBV5-1 | TGCGCCAGCAGCTGGGGACTAGAACTTACCTACGAGCAGTACTTC | CASSWGLELTYEQYF
NA | TRBJ1-4 | NA | TRBV5-1 | TGCGCCAGCAGCTTCGGGGATCCTAATGAAAAACTGTTTTTT | CASSFGDPNEKLFF
NA | TRBJ1-6 | NA | TRBV3-1/TRBV3-2 | TGTGCCAGCAGCCAGCGACAAGCTGGAGGACTCCTCCACTTT | CASSQRQAGGLLHF
NA | TRBJ2-7 | NA | TRBV29-1 | TGCAGCGTTCTTCTTCAGAACCCCCTCTACGAGCAGTACTTC | CSVLLQNPLYEQYF
NA | TRBJ1-4 | NA | TRBV2 | TGTGCCAGCAGCGCCACATGGGGGTCTAGCGTCGAAAAACTGTTTTTT | CASSATWGSSVEKLFF
NA | TRBJ1-1 | once | TRBV5-1 | TGCGCCAGCAGCTTGGCCGGTCAGGGGAACACTGAAGCTTTCTTT | CASSLAGQGNTEAFF
TRBD1 | TRBJ2-5 | NA | TRBV29-1 | TGCAGCGTTGGGACAGGGGTAGAGACCCAGTACTTC | CSVGTGVETQYF
NA | TRBJ1-2 | once | TRBV6-1 | TGTGCCAGCAGTGAACTGAACTATGGCTACACCTTC | CASSELNYGYTF
NA | TRBJ1-5 | NA | TRBV2 | TGTGCCAGCAGTGCGGGGTACAATCAGCCCCAGCATTTT | CASSAGYNQPQHF
TRBD1 | TRBJ1-6 | few | TRBV7-2 | TGTGCCAGCAGCTTATTACAGGGGTATAATTCACCCCTCCACTTT | CASSLLQGYNSPLHF
TRBD1 | TRBJ1-1 | NA | TRBV12-3/TRBV12-4 | TGTGCCAGCAGGCTGACAGGGCGAACTGAAGCTTTCTTT | CASRLTGRTEAFF
NA | TRBJ1-5 | NA | TRBV27 | TGTGCCAGCAGTTTTAAGGCTCGGGGTCAGCCCCAGCATTTT | CASSFKARGQPQHF
NA | TRBJ2-5 | NA | TRBV15 | TGTGCCACCACCGTGGCGGGGGCGCGAGAGACCCAGTACTTC | CATTVAGARETQYF